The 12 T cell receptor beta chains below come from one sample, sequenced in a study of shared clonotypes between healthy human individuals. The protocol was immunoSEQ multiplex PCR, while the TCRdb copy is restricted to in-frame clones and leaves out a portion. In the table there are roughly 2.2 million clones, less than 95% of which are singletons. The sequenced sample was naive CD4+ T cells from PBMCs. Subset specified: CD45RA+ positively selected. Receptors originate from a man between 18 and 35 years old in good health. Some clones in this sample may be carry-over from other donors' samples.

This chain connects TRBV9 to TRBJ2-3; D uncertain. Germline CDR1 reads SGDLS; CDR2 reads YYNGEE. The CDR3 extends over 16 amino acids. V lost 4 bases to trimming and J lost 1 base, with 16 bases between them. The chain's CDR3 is CASSPSVRLRTDTQYF. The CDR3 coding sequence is TGTGCCAGCAGCCCATCGGTGAGACTCCGCACAGATACGCAGTATTTT.

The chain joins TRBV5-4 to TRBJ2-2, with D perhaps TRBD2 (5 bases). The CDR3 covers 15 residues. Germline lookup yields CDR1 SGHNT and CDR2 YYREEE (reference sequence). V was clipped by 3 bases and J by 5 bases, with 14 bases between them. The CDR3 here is CASSSPARGTGELFF. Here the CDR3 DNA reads TGTGCCAGCAGCTCGCCGGCTAGAGGGACCGGGGAGCTGTTTTTT.

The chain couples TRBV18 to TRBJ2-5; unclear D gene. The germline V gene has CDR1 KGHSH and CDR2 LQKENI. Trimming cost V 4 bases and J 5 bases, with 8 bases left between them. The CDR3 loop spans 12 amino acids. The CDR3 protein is CASSRDMETQYF. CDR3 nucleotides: TGTGCCAGCTCACGAGACATGGAGACCCAGTACTTC.

The CDR3 loop is CASSLDGQGYEQYF. The DNA for the CDR3 is TGTGCCAGCAGCTTAGACGGACAGGGGTACGAGCAGTACTTC. The J gene is TRBJ2-7, the V gene TRBV7-9; 9 bases match TRBD1. The CDR3 length is 14 residues. V lost 1 base and J lost 4; bases outside the gene matches: 2. The germline gives CDR1 SEHNR, CDR2 FQNEAQ (reference sequence).

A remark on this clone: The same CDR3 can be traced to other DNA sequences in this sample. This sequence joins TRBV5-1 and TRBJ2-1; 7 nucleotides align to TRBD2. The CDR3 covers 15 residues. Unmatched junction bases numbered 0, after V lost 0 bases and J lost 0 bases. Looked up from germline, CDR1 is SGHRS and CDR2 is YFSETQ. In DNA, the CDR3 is TGCGCCAGCAGCTTGGTAGCGGGCTCCTACAATGAGCAGTTCTTC. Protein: CASSLVAGSYNEQFF.

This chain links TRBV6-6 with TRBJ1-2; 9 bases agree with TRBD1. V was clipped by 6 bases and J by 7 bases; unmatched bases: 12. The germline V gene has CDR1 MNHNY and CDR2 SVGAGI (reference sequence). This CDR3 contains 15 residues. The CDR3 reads CASRIQDRGKGGYTF. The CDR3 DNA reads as TGTGCCAGCAGAATCCAGGACAGGGGAAAGGGTGGCTACACCTTC.

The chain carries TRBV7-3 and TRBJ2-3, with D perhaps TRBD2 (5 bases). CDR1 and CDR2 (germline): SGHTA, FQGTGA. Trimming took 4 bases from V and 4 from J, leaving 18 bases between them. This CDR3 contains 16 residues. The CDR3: CASSSPGLDPPDTQYF. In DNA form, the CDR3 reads TGTGCCAGCAGCTCCCCCGGACTCGACCCGCCAGATACGCAGTATTTT.

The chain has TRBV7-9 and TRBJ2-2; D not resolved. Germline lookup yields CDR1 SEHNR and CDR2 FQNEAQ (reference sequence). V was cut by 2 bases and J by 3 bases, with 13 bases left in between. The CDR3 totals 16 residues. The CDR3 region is CASSLFRRSHTGELFF. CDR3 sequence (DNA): TGTGCCAGCAGCTTATTCCGGCGATCGCACACCGGGGAGCTGTTTTTT. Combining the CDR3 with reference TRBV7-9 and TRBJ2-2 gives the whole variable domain DTGVSQNPRHKITKRGQNVTFRCDPISEHNRLYWYRQTLGQGPEFLTYFQNEAQLEKSRLLSDRFSAERPKGSFSTLEIQRTEQGDSAMYLCASSLFRRSHTGELFFGEGSRLTVL.

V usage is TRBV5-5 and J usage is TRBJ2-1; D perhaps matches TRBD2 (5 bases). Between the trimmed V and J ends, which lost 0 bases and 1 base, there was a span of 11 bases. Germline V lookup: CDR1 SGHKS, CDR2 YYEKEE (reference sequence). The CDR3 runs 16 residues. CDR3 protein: CASSLGGSISYNEQFF. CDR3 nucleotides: TGTGCCAGCAGCTTGGGAGGGAGTATTTCCTACAATGAGCAGTTCTTC.

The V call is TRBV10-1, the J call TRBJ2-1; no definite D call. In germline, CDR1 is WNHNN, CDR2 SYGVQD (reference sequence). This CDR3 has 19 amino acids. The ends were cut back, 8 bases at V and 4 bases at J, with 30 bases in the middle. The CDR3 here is CASPLRNTRLPSLYNEQFF. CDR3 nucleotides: TGCGCCAGCCCCTTGAGAAATACAAGGCTACCCTCTTTGTACAATGAGCAGTTCTTC.

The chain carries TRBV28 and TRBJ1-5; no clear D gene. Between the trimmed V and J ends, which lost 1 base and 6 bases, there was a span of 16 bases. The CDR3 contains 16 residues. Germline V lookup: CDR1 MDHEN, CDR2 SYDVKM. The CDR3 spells CASSLLGAFDGQPQHF. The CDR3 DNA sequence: TGTGCCAGCAGTTTATTGGGAGCCTTTGATGGTCAGCCCCAGCATTTT.

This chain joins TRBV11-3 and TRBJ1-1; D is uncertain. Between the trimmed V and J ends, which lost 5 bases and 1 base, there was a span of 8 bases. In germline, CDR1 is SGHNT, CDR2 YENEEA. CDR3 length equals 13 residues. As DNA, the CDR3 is TGTGCCAGCAGCGTTAGGTGGAACACTGAAGCTTTCTTT. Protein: CASSVRWNTEAFF.